Sequencing of this T cell receptor beta chain was carried out in a study of cytotoxic CD8 clonotypes in ibrutinib-treated CLL. Looking at the study overall: The samples contained 260,000 or so productive templates on average. They also contained an average of about 91,000 productive rearrangements. Whole-study findings and limits: Among the clonotypes, public ones were uncommon and contracted or held stable on treatment. Clonality at baseline surpassed age-matched healthy donors and tracked circulating CD8+ T-cell counts.

In the case of this clone: Its antigen is unidentified.

CDR3 size: 18 residues. With V trimmed by 6 bases and J by 0 bases, 10 bases remained unmatched. CDR1 and CDR2 (germline): MNHEY, SMNVEV (reference sequence). The protocol was immunoSEQ multiplex PCR, while the TCRdb copy is restricted to in-frame clones and leaves out a portion. The data show approximately 170,000 clones, approximately 90% seen once. Sequenced here: PBMCs, sampled at disease progression, from a patient treated with ibrutinib. This clonotype originated in a human donor with chronic lymphocytic leukemia. The chain is built from TRBV27 and TRBJ2-3, with TRBD2 matching 12 bases. The CDR3 here is CASRPGLAGIFSTDTQYF. The CDR3 nucleotides are TGTGCCAGCAGACCAGGACTAGCGGGAATATTTAGCACAGATACGCAGTATTTT.